This entry concerns a single TCR beta chain. The antigen it binds to is not known. No base qualities exist here, and no much larger clone lies one base off it. The sample comes from a study of shared clonotypes between healthy human individuals (dated by TCRdb to 2020 to 2021). Broadly, across the study: Three men and two women, aged 18 to 49 years, made up the cohort. To increase sequencing depth and limit assay-specific biases, TCR repertoire library preparation and sequencing were carried out by different laboratories using diverse techniques. The study deeply sequenced blood TCR repertoires of about 5 healthy adults to estimate repertoire size and the extent of clonotype sharing between individuals. Between about 0.8 and 9 billion PBMCs per donor were obtained by leukapheresis. Per donor, three plates each were used for CD4 naive and CD4 memory, two for CD8 naive, and one for CD8 memory.

The donors were healthy, HIV-negative adults with no recently reported acute infections or vaccinations. Every donor was a Caucasian adult residing in Nashville, Tennessee, USA. CD8 memory samples consisted of magnetically selected CD45RO+ cells combined with CCR7-negative CD45RA+ effector memory (TemRA) cells. Blood was obtained by leukapheresis, after which PBMCs were separated by Ficoll-Histopaque density gradient centrifugation and cryopreserved in liquid nitrogen vapor phase. Analytical flow cytometry was used to check the purity and quantity of every magnetically sorted T cell population. Genomic DNA was isolated from each sorted fraction and quantified by UV absorbance on a Nanodrop 2000c. Overall study outcomes, separate from this receptor: The small number of donors limited the genetic and exposure-history diversity represented. Estimated clonotype richness was generally larger for naive than for memory subsets. Pairwise subsampling indicated that sequencing depth was expected to affect the degree of clonotype sharing among donors. Clonotypes shared by all four sorted-subset donors showed higher generation probabilities than non-shared clonotypes. Sampling was restricted to blood, and TCR repertoires in tissues likely differ from the TCR repertoires found in blood. Across several donors, approximately 4.9% of naive CD4, around 3.5% of naive CD8, approximately 2.5% of memory CD4, and approximately 0.4% of memory CD8 clonotypes were shared. Incomplete sequencing was indicated by rarefaction of sorted-subset datasets, despite the large sequencing depth.

Using the deep immunoSEQ assay, multiplex PCR amplified TCR CDR3 regions from genomic DNA. Genomic DNA extracted from each cell subset was distributed evenly over all wells of several immunoSEQ 96-well plates, and each plate served as one replicate. For sorted subsets, each replicate PCR was loaded with approximately 0.2 ug genomic DNA, equivalent to 30,000 or so T cell genomes. Purified libraries were quantified with a Qubit 3.0 fluorometer, sized on a Bioanalyzer 2100, and re-quantified with the KAPA Library Quantification kit. Every immunoSEQ 96-well plate was sequenced on a separate single-read 150-cycle Illumina NextSeq 550 flow cell. As for the authors' bioinformatics: The immunoSEQ output contained only junctional sequences without quality scores, so filtering could not match that applied to full-length reads. To assign V/J genes and CDR3, sequences were annotated using PyIR, a Python wrapper for IgBLAST v1.9, with IMGT germline references. Reads with weak V/J assignments (E-value above 1e-6), missing CDR3, stop codons, out-of-frame junctions, or ambiguous translated residues were removed. V3J clonotypes were defined by identical inferred V gene, J gene, and CDR3 amino acid sequence. Percentage overlap between repertoires was calculated by dividing the number of shared unique clonotypes by the size of the smaller repertoire. Richness of each repertoire was evaluated using RTK rarefaction, the Chao1 estimator, and Recon v2.1 estimates of unobserved clonotypes. For all TCRbeta clonotypes obtained by the gDNA method from a few donors, generation probabilities were computed with OLGA. TCRdb holds this immuneACCESS table with in-frame rearrangements only. Some clones are missing; in checked studies, unresolved V genes explain under half, and the rest has no known cause. Clone size and V and J calls were adopted from that table, with D and trimming inferred from the DNA. This sample lists around 690,000 clones; less than 95% were detected once. The top ten hold about 34% of the sample.

The origin of this receptor is a man younger than 30 in good health. Some clones in this sample may be carry-over from other donors' samples. Sequenced: memory CD8+ T cells from PBMCs. The cell subset or site label corresponds to: CD45RO+ cells pooled with CCR7-negative TemRA cells.

The CDR3 here reads CASSVRAGGEVETQYF. The base sequence is TGTGCCAGCAGCGTAAGGGCAGGGGGTGAGGTAGAGACCCAGTACTTC. The chain was built from TRBV9 and TRBJ2-5, with TRBD1 matching 7 junction bases. The germline V gene provides CDR1 SGDLS and CDR2 YYNGEE. The CDR3 numbers 16 residues from cysteine through phenylalanine. Only CDR3 DNA is held: 48 bases, read in frame from base 1. Relative to germline, V is missing 1 base and J is missing 4 bases, with 10 bases of the junction outside any gene match. This CDR3, with the reference TRBV9 and TRBJ2-5 proteins standing in past its ends, gives the full variable domain DSGVTQTPKHLITATGQRVTLRCSPRSGDLSVYWYQQSLDQGLQFLIQYYNGEERAKGNILERFSAQQFPDLHSELNLSSLELGDSALYFCASSVRAGGEVETQYFGPGTRLLVL.